Given below is one T cell receptor beta chain in context. What it recognizes is unknown. The missing CDR3 end, 3 residues past where the read stops, is filled in from the germline J gene. CDR1 is LNHDA and CDR2 is SQIVND in the germline V gene (reference sequence). The CDR3 has 19 residues. The source of the sample is a study of T cells in women clearing cervical HPV infection. The wider study: Case blood was drawn when the lesion was first found; control blood after infection became undetectable. For cases, blood was sampled a median approximately 150 days after lesion detection, interquartile range roughly 80 to 220 days. Study results and caveats: Repertoire richness, not evenness, was significantly elevated in CIN3+ cases versus controls. Each sample's T-cell count was unknown, possibly confounding richness.

Repertoires were generated with immunoSEQ multiplex PCR, while TCRdb's copy carries only in-frame clones and drops some. In total, the table holds roughly 15,000 clones. The chain is built from TRBV19 and TRBJ2-2; TRBD1 aligns across 7 bases. Sequencing was carried out using blood buffy coat. This clonotype originated in a woman aged 18 to 75 with a cervical HPV16 infection that either progressed to CIN3+ or cleared (not recorded which). The CDR3 reads CASSIRRQGVSSGANVLFF. Incomplete CDR3 DNA: TGTGCCAGTAGTATCCGGAGACAGGGAGTAAGTTCAGGGGCCAACGTG.